What follows are 3 T cell receptor beta chains derived from one specimen sequenced in a study of blood T cell repertoires in COVID-19. Sequencing was performed with immunoSEQ multiplex PCR; in TCRdb, only in-frame clones are kept and a portion is missing. The sample lists 52,000 or so clones, 75% to 80% occurring once. The specimen sequenced was peripheral blood. These receptors all stem from a man over 45 with active or convalescent COVID-19.

This clone was detected a few times. J is TRBJ1-3 and V is TRBV7-8; 7 bases map to TRBD1. CDR1 and CDR2 from the germline V gene are SGHVS and FQNEAQ. The CDR3 consists of 14 residues. V trimming: 1 base; J trimming: 4 bases; junction bases outside the gene matches: 1. The CDR3 DNA follows: TGTGCCAGCAGCTTAGGACAGGGCGGAAACACCATATATTTT. It codes for CASSLGQGGNTIYF.

The genes are TRBV29-1 and TRBJ1-2, with 7 bases that match TRBD1. The CDR3 length is 13 residues. Germline V gene lookup returns CDR1 SQVTM and CDR2 ANQGSEA. V lost 3 bases and J lost 4; bases outside the gene matches: 5. The CDR3 spells CSVEPTGFYGYTF. The DNA of the CDR3 is TGCAGCGTTGAGCCGACAGGGTTCTATGGCTACACCTTC. The whole variable domain, filled in from reference TRBV29-1 and TRBJ1-2, reads SAVISQKPSRDICQRGTSLTIQCQVDSQVTMMFWYRQQPGQSLTLIATANQGSEATYESGFVIDKFPISRPNLTFSTLTVSNMSPEDSSIYLCSVEPTGFYGYTFGSGTRLTVV.

The chain is built from TRBV2 and TRBJ1-3; the D is unclear. CDR3 length: 16 residues. The germline V gene has CDR1 SNHLY and CDR2 FYNNEI. The V and J ends lost 3 bases and 1 base respectively, with 13 bases between them. CDR3 sequence reads: CASSEGRRSSGNTIYF. The CDR3 DNA reads TGTGCCAGCAGTGAGGGTAGGAGATCTTCTGGAAACACCATATATTTT. The full variable domain, with the rest looked up from reference TRBV2 and TRBJ1-3, is EPEVTQTPSHQVTQMGQEVILRCVPISNHLYFYWYRQILGQKVEFLVSFYNNEISEKSEIFDDQFSVERPDGSNFTLKIRSTKLEDSAMYFCASSEGRRSSGNTIYFGEGSWLTVV.